This TCR beta chain was sequenced during a study of T cells in Graves' hyperthyroidism and ophthalmopathy. The study, taken as a whole, reports: Prediction of ophthalmopathy progression came a median around 6.5 months pre-onset.

TCR beta CDR3 sequences were amplified from RNA transcripts. The primer set for the first-round RT-PCR of the TCR CDR3 was HTBI. MiXCR, run by TCRdb on the multiplex PCR reads, gives a single entry per CDR3 protein. Of about 400,000 distinct CDR3 sequences listed, about 15% are singletons. Patients were excluded because of uncontrolled infection, other autoimmune disease, pregnancy or lactation. Out of about 10 ml of fresh peripheral blood came the PBMCs. This CDR3 comprises 15 residues. V gave up 3 bases and J gave up 4 bases, with 14 bases separating them. The germline V gene encodes CDR1 KGHDR and CDR2 SFDVKD. This clonotype was recorded many times. Antigen: not known.

The sample taken for sequencing was blood. The clonotype was recovered from a man aged 18 to 30 with Graves' ophthalmopathy. The genes are TRBV24-1 and TRBJ2-5, with D tentatively TRBD1 or TRBD2 (5 bases each). The CDR3 here is CATSDRPGAAETQYF. For the CDR3, the DNA is TGTGCCACCAGTGATCGTCCCGGGGCGGCAGAGACCCAGTACTTC.